This T cell receptor beta chain was identified during a study of shared clonotypes between healthy human individuals. Study results and caveats: The study found lower generation probabilities in non-shared clonotypes than in those shared by all four donors.

Germline-derived CDR1 and CDR2 are MGHRA and YSYEKL. The CDR3 totals 15 residues. The ends were cut back, 3 bases at V and 6 bases at J, with 15 bases in the middle. On this clone: Its antigen is unidentified.

A deep-level run was used for the assay. Using 200 ng DNA, around 30,000 T cell genomes, the sorted-subset replicate PCRs were run. The assay was immunoSEQ multiplex PCR, and TCRdb's table has in-frame clones only and misses some. Of about a million clones in the sample, approximately 76% are singletons; the top ten hold about 1.5%. Sequences were obtained from memory CD4+ T cells sorted from blood. Subset described: CD45RA-negative fraction. The TCR sequence derives from a man between 18 and 35 years old in good health. The V gene is TRBV4-1, the J gene TRBJ1-5, with D maybe TRBD1 (6 bases). CDR3 region: CASSQHRDRGQPQHF. The CDR3 region has the DNA TGCGCCAGCAGCCAGCACAGGGACCGGGGTCAGCCCCAGCATTTT.